This T cell receptor (beta chain) was observed in a study of OX40 agonist ivuxolimab in advanced cancers. Overall study: A history of anti-PD-1, anti-PD-L1 or anti-CTLA-4 therapy was acceptable, and approximately 41% had some. Study-wide points: With doses of 0.1 to 3.0 mg/kg, CD4+ and CD8+ blood T cells had undergone clonal expansion by week 6. Averaging showed that CD8+ T cells had more expanded clones than CD4+ did.

V was clipped by 0 bases and J by 2 bases, with 13 bases between them. Per germline, CDR1 SGHRS and CDR2 YFSETQ. The length of the CDR3 is 16 residues. Profiled with immunoSEQ multiplex PCR; TCRdb holds only in-frame clones, not every one. This table holds just under 85,000 clones, roughly 85% found once. Patients were ruled out by autoimmune disease history or systemic immunosuppression. In regard to this clone: Its antigen remains unknown.

The starting material was CD4+ or CD8+ T cells sorted from blood, obtained in a trial of the OX40 agonist ivuxolimab. The TCR comes from an adult with an advanced solid tumor such as melanoma, head and neck, liver or kidney cancer. The V and J genes are TRBV5-1 and TRBJ2-3, with D possibly being TRBD2 (6 bases). The chain's CDR3 is CASSLAGGGHTDTQYF. CDR3 sequence (DNA): TGCGCCAGCAGCTTGGCTGGCGGAGGGCACACAGATACGCAGTATTTT.